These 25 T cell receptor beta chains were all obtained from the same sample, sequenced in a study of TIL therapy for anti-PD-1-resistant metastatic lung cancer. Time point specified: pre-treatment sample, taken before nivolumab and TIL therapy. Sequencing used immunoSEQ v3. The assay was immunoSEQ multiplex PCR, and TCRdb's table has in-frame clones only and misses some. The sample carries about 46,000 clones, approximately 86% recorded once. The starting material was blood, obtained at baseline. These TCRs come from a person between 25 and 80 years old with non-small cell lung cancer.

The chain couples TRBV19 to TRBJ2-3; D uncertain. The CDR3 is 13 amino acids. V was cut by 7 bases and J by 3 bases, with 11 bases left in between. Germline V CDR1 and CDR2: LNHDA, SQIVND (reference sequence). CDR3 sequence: CASTPGNTDTQYF. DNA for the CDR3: TGTGCCAGTACCCCAGGAAATACAGATACGCAGTATTTT. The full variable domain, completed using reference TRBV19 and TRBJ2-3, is DGGITQSPKYLFRKEGQNVTLSCEQNLNHDAMYWYRQDPGQGLRLIYYSQIVNDFQKGDIAEGYSVSREKKESFPLTVTSAQKNPTAFYLCASTPGNTDTQYFGPGTRLTVL.

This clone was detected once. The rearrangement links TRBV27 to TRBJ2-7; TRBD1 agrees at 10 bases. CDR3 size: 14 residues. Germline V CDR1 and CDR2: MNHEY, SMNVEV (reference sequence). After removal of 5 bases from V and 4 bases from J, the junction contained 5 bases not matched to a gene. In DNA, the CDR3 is TGTGCCAGCAGTCCGACAGGGGGCAGGTACGAGCAGTACTTC. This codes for CASSPTGGRYEQYF.

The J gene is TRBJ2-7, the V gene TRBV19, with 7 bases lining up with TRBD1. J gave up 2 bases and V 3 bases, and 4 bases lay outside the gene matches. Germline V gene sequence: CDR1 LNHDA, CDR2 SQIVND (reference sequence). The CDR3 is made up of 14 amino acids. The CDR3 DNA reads TGTGCCAGTAGTATCCGGACAGGTCCCTACGAGCAGTACTTC. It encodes CASSIRTGPYEQYF.

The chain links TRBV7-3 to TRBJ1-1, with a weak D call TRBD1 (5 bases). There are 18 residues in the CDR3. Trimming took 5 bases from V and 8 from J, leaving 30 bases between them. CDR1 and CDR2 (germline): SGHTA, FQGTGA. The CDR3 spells CASSPGFGRGRPTVEAFF. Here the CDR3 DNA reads TGTGCCAGCAGCCCGGGTTTCGGTCGGGGCCGCCCTACTGTAGAAGCTTTCTTT.

CDR3 nucleotide sequence: TGTGCCAGTCCGAGGGACCGGGACAGCCTAACAGATACGCAGTATTTT. Its protein product is CASPRDRDSLTDTQYF. This chain uses TRBV28 with TRBJ2-3; the match to TRBD1 covers 7 bases. The CDR3 covers 16 residues. J was trimmed by 3 bases and V by 9 bases; bases with no gene match: 15. Germline V gene lookup returns CDR1 MDHEN and CDR2 SYDVKM.

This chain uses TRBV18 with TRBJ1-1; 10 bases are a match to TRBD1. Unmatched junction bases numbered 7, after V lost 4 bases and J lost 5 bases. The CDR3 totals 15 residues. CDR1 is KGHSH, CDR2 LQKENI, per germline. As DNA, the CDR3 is TGTGCCAGCTCACGAACGGGACAGGGGTTAACTGAAGCTTTCTTT. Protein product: CASSRTGQGLTEAFF.

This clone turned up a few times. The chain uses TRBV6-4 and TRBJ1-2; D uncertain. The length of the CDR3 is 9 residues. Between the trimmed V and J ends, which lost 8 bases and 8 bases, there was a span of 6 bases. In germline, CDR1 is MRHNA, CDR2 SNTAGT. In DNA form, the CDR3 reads TGTGCCAGCCGGGGAGGCTACACCTTC. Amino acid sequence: CASRGGYTF.

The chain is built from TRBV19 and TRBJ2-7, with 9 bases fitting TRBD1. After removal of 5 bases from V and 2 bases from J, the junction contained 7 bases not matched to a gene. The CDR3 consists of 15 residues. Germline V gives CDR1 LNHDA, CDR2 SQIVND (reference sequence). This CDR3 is CASSATGTGTYEQYF. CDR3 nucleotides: TGTGCCAGTAGTGCAACCGGGACAGGGACCTACGAGCAGTACTTC. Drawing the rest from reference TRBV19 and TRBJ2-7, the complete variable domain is DGGITQSPKYLFRKEGQNVTLSCEQNLNHDAMYWYRQDPGQGLRLIYYSQIVNDFQKGDIAEGYSVSREKKESFPLTVTSAQKNPTAFYLCASSATGTGTYEQYFGPGTRLTVT.

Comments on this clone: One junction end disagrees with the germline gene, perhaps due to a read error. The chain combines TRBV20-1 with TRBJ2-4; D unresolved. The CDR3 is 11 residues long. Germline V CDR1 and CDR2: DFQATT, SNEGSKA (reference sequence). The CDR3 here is CSATTAGTLTF. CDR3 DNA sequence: TGCAGTGCCACTACGGCAGGCACTTTGACTTTC.

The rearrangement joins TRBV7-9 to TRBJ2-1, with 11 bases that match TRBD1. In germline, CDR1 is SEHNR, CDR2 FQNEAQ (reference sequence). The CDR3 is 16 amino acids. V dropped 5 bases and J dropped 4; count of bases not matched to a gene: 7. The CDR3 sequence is CASSPRGQGAYNEQFF. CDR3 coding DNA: TGTGCCAGCAGCCCCCGCGGACAGGGGGCATACAATGAGCAGTTCTTC. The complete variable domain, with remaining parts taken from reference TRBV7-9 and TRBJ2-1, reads DTGVSQNPRHKITKRGQNVTFRCDPISEHNRLYWYRQTLGQGPEFLTYFQNEAQLEKSRLLSDRFSAERPKGSFSTLEIQRTEQGDSAMYLCASSPRGQGAYNEQFFGPGTRLTVL.

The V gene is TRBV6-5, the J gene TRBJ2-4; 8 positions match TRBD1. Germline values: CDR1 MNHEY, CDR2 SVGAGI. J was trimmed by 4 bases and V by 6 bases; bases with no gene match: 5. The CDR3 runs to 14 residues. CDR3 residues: CASSVDRGKNIQYF. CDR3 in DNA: TGTGCCAGCAGCGTCGACAGGGGTAAAAACATTCAGTACTTC.

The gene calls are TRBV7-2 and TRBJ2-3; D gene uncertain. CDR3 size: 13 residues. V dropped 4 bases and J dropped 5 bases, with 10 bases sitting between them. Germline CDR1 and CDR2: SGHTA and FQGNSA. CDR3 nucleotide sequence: TGTGCCAGCAGCTCCAGACGAGGAGATACGCAGTATTTT. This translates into CASSSRRGDTQYF.

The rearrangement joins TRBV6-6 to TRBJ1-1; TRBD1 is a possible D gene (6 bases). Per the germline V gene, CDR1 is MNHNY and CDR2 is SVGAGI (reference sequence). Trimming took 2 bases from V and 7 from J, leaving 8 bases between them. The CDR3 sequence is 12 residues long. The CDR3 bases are TGTGCCAGCAGTTACCTGACAGGTGAAGCTTTCTTT. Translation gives CASSYLTGEAFF.

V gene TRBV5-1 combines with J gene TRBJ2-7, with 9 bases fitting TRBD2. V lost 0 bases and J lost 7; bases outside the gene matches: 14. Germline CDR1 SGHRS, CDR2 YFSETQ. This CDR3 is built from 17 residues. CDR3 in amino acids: CASSLGTSAPGTGEQYF. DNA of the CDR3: TGCGCCAGCAGCTTGGGGACTAGCGCTCCGGGGACCGGAGAGCAGTACTTC.

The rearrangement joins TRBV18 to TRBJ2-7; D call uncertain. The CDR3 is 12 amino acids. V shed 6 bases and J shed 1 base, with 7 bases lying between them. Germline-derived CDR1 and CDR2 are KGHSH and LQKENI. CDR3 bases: TGTGCCAGCTCGTGGGAATCCTACGAGCAGTACTTC. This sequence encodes CASSWESYEQYF.

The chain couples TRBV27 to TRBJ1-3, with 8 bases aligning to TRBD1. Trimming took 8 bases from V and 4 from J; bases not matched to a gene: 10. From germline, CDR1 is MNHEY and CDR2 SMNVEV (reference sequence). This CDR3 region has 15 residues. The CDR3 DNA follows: TGTGCCAGCGGACAGGGAGGAGGATACGGAAACACCATATATTTT. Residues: CASGQGGGYGNTIYF.

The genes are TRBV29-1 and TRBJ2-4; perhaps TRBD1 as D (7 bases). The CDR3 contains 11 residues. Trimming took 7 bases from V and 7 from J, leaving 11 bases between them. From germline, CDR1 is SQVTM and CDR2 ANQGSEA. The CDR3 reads CSAGGGNIQYF. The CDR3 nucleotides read TGCAGCGCAGGGGGAGGTAACATTCAGTACTTC.

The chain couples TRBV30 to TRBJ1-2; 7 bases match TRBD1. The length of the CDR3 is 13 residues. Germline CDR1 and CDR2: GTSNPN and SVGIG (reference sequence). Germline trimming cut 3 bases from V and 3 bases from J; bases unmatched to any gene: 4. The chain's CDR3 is CAWSVQGDYGYTF. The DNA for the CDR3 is TGTGCCTGGAGCGTTCAGGGGGACTATGGCTACACCTTC.

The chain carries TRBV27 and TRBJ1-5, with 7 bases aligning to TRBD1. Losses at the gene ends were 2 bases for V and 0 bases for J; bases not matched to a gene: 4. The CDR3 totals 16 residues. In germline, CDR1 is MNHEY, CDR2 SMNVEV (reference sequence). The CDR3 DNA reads TGTGCCAGCAGTTTAACAGGGGAATTTAGCAATCAGCCCCAGCATTTT. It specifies CASSLTGEFSNQPQHF.

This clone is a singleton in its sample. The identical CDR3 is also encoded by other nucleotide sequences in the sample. The CDR3 DNA reads TGTGCCAGCAGCAGCCCCTCCGGCCGGGATACGCAGTATTTT. Protein product: CASSSPSGRDTQYF. This chain uses TRBV28 with TRBJ2-3; D is uncertain. This CDR3 is 14 amino acids long. CDR1 is MDHEN, CDR2 SYDVKM, per germline. Trimming shortened V by 6 bases and J by 6 bases, and 16 bases separated the two germline ends.

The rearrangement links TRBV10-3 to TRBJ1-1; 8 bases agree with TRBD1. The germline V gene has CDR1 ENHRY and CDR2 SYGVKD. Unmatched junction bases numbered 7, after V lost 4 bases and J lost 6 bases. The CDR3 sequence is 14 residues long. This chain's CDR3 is CAISGTGRVAEAFF. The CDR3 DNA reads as TGTGCCATCAGTGGGACAGGGAGGGTAGCTGAAGCTTTCTTT.

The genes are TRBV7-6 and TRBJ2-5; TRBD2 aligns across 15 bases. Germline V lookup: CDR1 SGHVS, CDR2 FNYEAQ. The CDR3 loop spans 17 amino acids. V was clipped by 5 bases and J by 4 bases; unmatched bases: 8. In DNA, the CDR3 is TGTGCCAGCAGCGACGGACTAGCGGGGGGGCCGCGAGAGACCCAGTACTTC. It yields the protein CASSDGLAGGPRETQYF.

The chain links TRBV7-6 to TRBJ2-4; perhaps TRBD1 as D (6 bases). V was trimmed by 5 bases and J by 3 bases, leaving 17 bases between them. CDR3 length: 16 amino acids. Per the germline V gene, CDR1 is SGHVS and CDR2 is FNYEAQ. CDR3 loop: CASSLRAEGVKNIQYF. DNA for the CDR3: TGTGCCAGCAGCCTACGAGCCGAGGGGGTCAAAAACATTCAGTACTTC.

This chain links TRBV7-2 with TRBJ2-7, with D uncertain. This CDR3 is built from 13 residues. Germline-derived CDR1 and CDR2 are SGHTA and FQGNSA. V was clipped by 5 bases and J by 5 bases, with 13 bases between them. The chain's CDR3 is CASSPDTSHEQYF. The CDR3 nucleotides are TGTGCCAGCAGCCCTGACACTTCTCACGAGCAGTACTTC.

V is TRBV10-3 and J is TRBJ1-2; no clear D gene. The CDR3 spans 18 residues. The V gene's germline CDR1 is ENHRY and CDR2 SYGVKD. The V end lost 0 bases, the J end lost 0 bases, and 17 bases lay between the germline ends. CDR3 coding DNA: TGTGCCATCAGTGAGTCCCCCCCGGTTAGTAGGGCTAACTATGGCTACACCTTC. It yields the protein CAISESPPVSRANYGYTF.